This entry features one TCR beta chain sequence. The sample belongs to a study of T cells in pancreatic ductal adenocarcinoma. CDR1 SGHVS and CDR2 FQNEAQ come from the germline V gene. The CDR3 loop spans 14 amino acids. The ends were cut back, 4 bases at V and 5 bases at J, with 15 bases in the middle. No neoadjuvant therapy was given to the selected pancreatic ductal adenocarcinoma patients before their surgery. The protocol was immunoSEQ multiplex PCR, while the TCRdb copy is restricted to in-frame clones and leaves out a portion. The sample has about 12,000 clones, roughly 90% seen once. The clonotype comes from a human donor with pancreatic ductal adenocarcinoma. The sequenced sample consisted of PBMCs. The V call is TRBV7-8, the J call TRBJ2-7; perhaps TRBD2 as D (6 bases). The CDR3, as DNA: TGTGCCAGCAGCTCCCCGTGGGGGGTCGACGAGCAGTACTTC. Translation gives CASSSPWGVDEQYF.